Below, 27 T cell receptor beta chains from the same sample are listed, as sequenced in a study of blood T cell repertoires in COVID-19. TCRdb's copy holds only in-frame clones and misses some; the assay was immunoSEQ multiplex PCR. The sample carries 300,000 to 450,000 clones, around 87% recorded once. Specimen: peripheral blood. These receptors were collected from a woman aged 25 to 45 with COVID-19, enrolled during active disease.

V usage is TRBV14 and J usage is TRBJ1-6; 7 bases fit TRBD1. Germline V gene lookup returns CDR1 SGHDN and CDR2 FVKESK. J gave up 8 bases and V 2 bases, and 0 bases lay outside the gene matches. This CDR3 is built from 13 residues. CDR3 residues: CASSQQGDSPLHF. The CDR3 DNA is TGTGCCAGCAGCCAACAGGGGGATTCACCCCTCCACTTT.

This sequence joins TRBV5-1 and TRBJ2-1; 7 bases match TRBD2. J gave up 9 bases and V 4 bases, and 13 bases lay outside the gene matches. Germline V gives CDR1 SGHRS, CDR2 YFSETQ. The CDR3 is 15 amino acids. The DNA for the CDR3 is TGCGCCAGCAGCACCCGGGACTACGAGGCGGGTGAGCAGTTCTTC. It encodes CASSTRDYEAGEQFF.

The V gene is TRBV7-2, the J gene TRBJ2-1; 11 nucleotides match TRBD1. Germline V gives CDR1 SGHTA, CDR2 FQGNSA. The CDR3 extends over 15 amino acids. V shed 5 bases and J 4 bases; nucleotides not matched to a gene: 4. The CDR3 loop is CASSGDRGTYNEQFF. The CDR3 bases are TGTGCCAGCAGCGGGGACAGGGGGACTTACAATGAGCAGTTCTTC.

CDR3 coding DNA: TGCAGCGCCGTCCCCAGCGAAGAGACCCAGTACTTC. This translates into CSAVPSEETQYF. V gene TRBV29-1 combines with J gene TRBJ2-5; D is unclear. This CDR3 comprises 12 residues. CDR1 is SQVTM and CDR2 is ANQGSEA in the germline V gene. V dropped 7 bases and J dropped 3 bases, with 12 bases sitting between them.

J is TRBJ2-7 and V is TRBV15, with 7 bases fitting TRBD2. Per germline, CDR1 LNHNV and CDR2 YYDKDF (reference sequence). There are 14 residues in the CDR3. J was trimmed by 4 bases and V by 5 bases; bases with no gene match: 8. In DNA form, the CDR3 reads TGTGCCACCAGCCCCGCGCTAGCGGATTACGAGCAGTACTTC. Encoded protein: CATSPALADYEQYF.

The V gene is TRBV6-5, the J gene TRBJ1-1, with D possibly TRBD1 on 6 matching bases. Per germline, CDR1 MNHEY and CDR2 SVGAGI. The CDR3 contains 12 residues. Trimming stripped 8 bases from V and 7 bases from J, with 14 bases between. The DNA for the CDR3 is TGTGCCAGCGGCAGGGGACGGAGTGAAGCTTTCTTT. It specifies CASGRGRSEAFF.

The chain combines TRBV10-2 with TRBJ2-7; 8 nucleotides agree with TRBD2. The CDR3 has 13 amino acids. The V gene's germline CDR1 is WSHSY and CDR2 SAAADI. J was trimmed by 6 bases and V by 3 bases; bases with no gene match: 4. The CDR3 reads CASSDGRASEQYF. CDR3 nucleotide sequence: TGCGCCAGCAGTGACGGGAGGGCCTCCGAGCAGTACTTC.

V usage is TRBV9 and J usage is TRBJ2-7; 14 bases map to TRBD2. Trimming took 0 bases from V and 3 from J; bases not matched to a gene: 5. The CDR3 spans 17 residues. Per the germline V gene, CDR1 is SGDLS and CDR2 is YYNGEE. The CDR3 DNA sequence: TGTGCCAGCAGCGTAGGACTAGCGGGAGGGCTGTTCTACGAGCAGTACTTC. It encodes CASSVGLAGGLFYEQYF.

The sample holds a few counts of this clone. The chain combines TRBV7-3 with TRBJ2-1; 7 bases match TRBD1. V trimming: 2 bases; J trimming: 8 bases; junction bases outside the gene matches: 3. The CDR3 has 13 amino acids. In germline, CDR1 is SGHTA, CDR2 FQGTGA. CDR3 in DNA: TGTGCCAGCAGCTTAGGACAGGAGGATGAGCAGTTCTTC. It specifies CASSLGQEDEQFF.

The chain uses TRBV6-5 and TRBJ2-7; 8 positions match TRBD2. J gave up 0 bases and V 5 bases, and 6 bases lay outside the gene matches. From germline, CDR1 is MNHEY and CDR2 SVGAGI. The CDR3 contains 15 residues. CDR3 loop: CASSRGGWSSYEQYF. CDR3 DNA: TGTGCCAGCAGTCGGGGGGGTTGGAGCTCCTACGAGCAGTACTTC.

This clone was found a few times. The chain couples TRBV15 to TRBJ1-6; TRBD1 agrees at 7 bases. CDR1 is LNHNV and CDR2 is YYDKDF in the germline V gene (reference sequence). The J segment lost 6 bases and the V segment lost 5 bases, leaving 7 bases of the junction unmatched. The CDR3 extends over 15 amino acids. This CDR3 is CATSEPGQFNSPLHF. The DNA for the CDR3 is TGTGCCACCAGCGAGCCGGGACAGTTTAATTCACCCCTCCACTTT. The whole variable domain, filled in from reference TRBV15 and TRBJ1-6, reads DAMVIQNPRYQVTQFGKPVTLSCSQTLNHNVMYWYQQKSSQAPKLLFHYYDKDFNNEADTPDNFQSRRPNTSFCFLDIRSPGLGDTAMYLCATSEPGQFNSPLHFGNGTRLTVT.

This sequence joins TRBV2 and TRBJ2-1; perhaps TRBD1 as D (5 bases). Germline assignment: CDR1 SNHLY and CDR2 FYNNEI. The CDR3 length is 14 residues. Trimming pared 6 bases from V and 8 bases from J, leaving 17 bases between. CDR3 region: CASRLTSRGDEQFF. CDR3 coding DNA: TGTGCCAGCAGGCTCACCTCAAGGGGCGATGAGCAGTTCTTC.

The CDR3 nucleotides are TGCAGCGTCATAGCGGGTTTAACAGATACGCAGTATTTT. Its translation: CSVIAGLTDTQYF. The chain has TRBV29-1 and TRBJ2-3; 7 bases align to TRBD2. The CDR3 is 13 amino acids. Trimming at V came to 6 bases and at J to 3 bases, leaving 6 bases not matched to a gene. The V gene's germline CDR1 is SQVTM and CDR2 ANQGSEA.

The V and J genes are TRBV5-1 and TRBJ2-5, with TRBD1 identical over 8 bases. V shed 3 bases and J 1 base; nucleotides not matched to a gene: 2. This CDR3 has 14 amino acids. The germline gives CDR1 SGHRS, CDR2 YFSETQ. Written as DNA, the CDR3 is TGCGCCAGCAGCTCGGACAGGGCCCAAGAGACCCAGTACTTC. Its protein is CASSSDRAQETQYF.

The rearrangement joins TRBV3-1 (or the pseudogene TRBV3-2) to TRBJ2-7; 7 bases map to TRBD1. Germline V gene sequence: CDR1 LGHDT, CDR2 YNNKEL (reference sequence). This CDR3 has 14 amino acids. Germline trimming cut 3 bases from V and 2 bases from J; bases unmatched to any gene: 4. The CDR3 sequence: CASSHGDRAYEQYF. CDR3 DNA: TGTGCCAGCAGCCACGGAGACAGGGCCTACGAGCAGTACTTC.

The J gene is TRBJ1-5, the V gene TRBV28; 9 bases match TRBD1. Trimming removed 6 bases from V and 2 bases from J; junction bases left unmatched: 5. The length of the CDR3 is 15 residues. Germline assignment: CDR1 MDHEN and CDR2 SYDVKM. CDR3 DNA: TGTGCCAGCAGACAAACAGGGGGCGGCAATCAGCCCCAGCATTTT. Translating it yields CASRQTGGGNQPQHF.

The J gene is TRBJ2-7, the V gene TRBV6-5; tentatively, D is TRBD1 (6 bases). The V gene lost 0 bases and the J gene lost 1 base, with 10 bases spanning the gap. The CDR3 sequence is 15 residues long. Germline V gives CDR1 MNHEY, CDR2 SVGAGI. The CDR3 region has the DNA TGTGCCAGCAGTTACTCACGGGACACTTCCTACGAGCAGTACTTC. Amino acids: CASSYSRDTSYEQYF.

V is TRBV9 and J is TRBJ2-5, with 9 nucleotides matching TRBD1. CDR3 length equals 14 residues. In germline, CDR1 is SGDLS, CDR2 YYNGEE. The V and J ends lost 4 bases and 4 bases, in that order; junction bases with no gene match: 5. The DNA of the CDR3 is TGTGCCAGCAGCTCGGGGACAGGGAGAGAGACCCAGTACTTC. Translated: CASSSGTGRETQYF.

The V and J genes are TRBV27 and TRBJ2-1; 7 nucleotides agree with TRBD1. The CDR3 contains 13 residues. CDR1 and CDR2 from the germline V gene are MNHEY and SMNVEV (reference sequence). V was clipped by 4 bases and J by 6 bases; unmatched bases: 3. CDR3 loop: CASSSRTGNEQFF. CDR3 in DNA: TGTGCCAGCAGTTCCCGGACAGGCAATGAGCAGTTCTTC.

The chain combines TRBV9 with TRBJ1-3; D not resolved. V lost 1 base and J 1 base, leaving 6 bases between the germline ends. This CDR3 spans 14 amino acids. Germline V gene lookup returns CDR1 SGDLS and CDR2 YYNGEE. CDR3 loop: CASSVTGSGNTIYF. As DNA, the CDR3 is TGTGCCAGCAGCGTAACGGGATCTGGAAACACCATATATTTT.

The CDR3 spells CASSLAGLGNEQFF. Written as DNA, the CDR3 is TGTGCCAGCAGTTTAGCGGGACTCGGGAATGAGCAGTTCTTC. This chain joins TRBV27 and TRBJ2-1, with TRBD2 as a possible D gene (6 bases). Germline-derived CDR1 and CDR2 are MNHEY and SMNVEV (reference sequence). The CDR3 covers 14 residues. V lost 2 bases to trimming and J lost 7 bases, with 12 bases between them.

The J gene is TRBJ2-7, the V gene TRBV12-3 or TRBV12-4, with a possible D match to TRBD2 (5 bases). Trimming removed 6 bases from V and 3 bases from J, with 12 bases in between. This CDR3 comprises 13 residues. The DNA of the CDR3 is TGTGCCAGCAGGCTTCGGACTCGCTACGAGCAGTACTTC. It specifies CASRLRTRYEQYF.

This sequence joins TRBV9 and TRBJ2-1, with TRBD2 as a possible D gene (7 bases). V was pared by 7 bases and J by 5 bases, with 19 bases between. The CDR3 sequence is 15 residues long. Per the germline V gene, CDR1 is SGDLS and CDR2 is YYNGEE. Here the CDR3 reads CASRQGGDFNNEQFF. The CDR3, as DNA: TGTGCCAGCCGTCAAGGGGGGGACTTTAACAATGAGCAGTTCTTC.

This clone was detected only a few times. This chain joins TRBV30 and TRBJ1-3; TRBD1 aligns across 7 bases. J lost 0 bases, V lost 1 base, and 3 bases had no gene match. This CDR3 is built from 15 residues. Germline CDR1 is GTSNPN and CDR2 is SVGIG (reference sequence). The DNA of the CDR3 is TGTGCCTGGAGTGGACAGGGCTCCTCTGGAAACACCATATATTTT. It translates to CAWSGQGSSGNTIYF.

V is TRBV6-6 and J is TRBJ2-5; 7 positions agree with TRBD2. The germline V gene encodes CDR1 MNHNY and CDR2 SVGAGI (reference sequence). This CDR3 is 14 amino acids long. V trimming: 6 bases; J trimming: 1 base; junction bases outside the gene matches: 5. CDR3 bases: TGTGCCAGCAGACTTAGCGGGCTCCAAGAGACCCAGTACTTC. Translating it yields CASRLSGLQETQYF.

CDR3 sequence reads: CASTGEGLGTSQYF. The CDR3 DNA reads TGTGCCAGCACCGGCGAGGGACTAGGAACTTCGCAGTACTTC. V is TRBV2 and J is TRBJ2-7, with 8 bases identical to TRBD2. With 7 bases clipped from V and 9 bases from J, the junction kept 14 bases outside the gene matches. CDR1 is SNHLY, CDR2 FYNNEI, per germline. This CDR3 is built from 14 residues.

The J gene is TRBJ2-1, the V gene TRBV4-1, with 10 bases lining up with TRBD2. CDR1 is MGHRA, CDR2 YSYEKL, per germline. After removal of 5 bases from V and 4 bases from J, the junction contained 5 bases not matched to a gene. The length of the CDR3 is 15 residues. DNA of the CDR3: TGCGCCAGCAGCGCCCGGACTAGCGGATACAATGAGCAGTTCTTC. Protein sequence: CASSARTSGYNEQFF.